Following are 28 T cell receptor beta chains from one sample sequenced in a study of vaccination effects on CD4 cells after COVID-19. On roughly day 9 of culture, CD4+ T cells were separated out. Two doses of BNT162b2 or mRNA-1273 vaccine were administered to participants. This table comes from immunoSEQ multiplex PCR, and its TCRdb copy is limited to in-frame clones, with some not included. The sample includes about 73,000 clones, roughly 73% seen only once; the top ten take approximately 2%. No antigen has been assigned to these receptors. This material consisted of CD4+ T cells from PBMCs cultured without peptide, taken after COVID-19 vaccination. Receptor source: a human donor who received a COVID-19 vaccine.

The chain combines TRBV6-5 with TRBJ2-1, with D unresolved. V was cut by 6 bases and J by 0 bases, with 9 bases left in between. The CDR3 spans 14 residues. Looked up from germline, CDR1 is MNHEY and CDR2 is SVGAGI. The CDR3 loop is CASRVQVSYNEQFF. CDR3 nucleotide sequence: TGTGCCAGCAGAGTGCAGGTCTCCTACAATGAGCAGTTCTTC.

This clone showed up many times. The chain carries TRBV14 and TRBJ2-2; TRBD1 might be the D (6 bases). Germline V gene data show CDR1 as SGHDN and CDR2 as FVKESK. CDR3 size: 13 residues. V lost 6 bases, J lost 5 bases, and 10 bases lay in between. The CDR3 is CASSRQVTGELFF. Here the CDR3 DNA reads TGTGCCAGCAGTCGACAGGTTACCGGGGAGCTGTTTTTT.

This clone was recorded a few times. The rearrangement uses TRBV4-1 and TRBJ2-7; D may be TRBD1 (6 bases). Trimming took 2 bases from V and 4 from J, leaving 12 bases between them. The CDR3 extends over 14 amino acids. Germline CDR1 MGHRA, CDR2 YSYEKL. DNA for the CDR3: TGCGCCAGCAGCCAACAAATAACAGGGTACGAGCAGTACGTC. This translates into CASSQQITGYEQYV.

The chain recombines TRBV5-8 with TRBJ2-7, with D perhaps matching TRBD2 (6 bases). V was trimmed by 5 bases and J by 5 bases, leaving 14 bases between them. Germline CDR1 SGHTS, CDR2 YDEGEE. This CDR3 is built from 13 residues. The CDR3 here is CASRLGTSHEQYV. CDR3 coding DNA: TGTGCCAGCAGATTAGGGACTTCCCACGAGCAGTACGTC.

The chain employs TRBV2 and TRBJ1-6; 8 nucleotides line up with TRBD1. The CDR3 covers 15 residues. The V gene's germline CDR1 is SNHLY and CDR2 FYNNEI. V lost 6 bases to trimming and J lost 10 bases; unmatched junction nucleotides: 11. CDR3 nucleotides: TGTGCCAGCAGCCAGTCAGGGGGCGATTTGTCACCCCTCCACTTT. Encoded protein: CASSQSGGDLSPLHF.

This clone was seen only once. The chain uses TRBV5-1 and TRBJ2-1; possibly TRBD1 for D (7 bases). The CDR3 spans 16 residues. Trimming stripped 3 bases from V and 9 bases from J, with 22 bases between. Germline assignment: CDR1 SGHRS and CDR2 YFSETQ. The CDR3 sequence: CASSSRQSRGAGEQFF. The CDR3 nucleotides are TGCGCCAGCAGCTCCCGGCAGAGCAGGGGGGCGGGTGAGCAGTTCTTC.

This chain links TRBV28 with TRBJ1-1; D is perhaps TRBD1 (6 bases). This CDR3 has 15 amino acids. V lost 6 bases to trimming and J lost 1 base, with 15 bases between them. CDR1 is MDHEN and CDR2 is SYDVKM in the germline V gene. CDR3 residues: CASSPPGHSNTEAFF. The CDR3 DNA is TGTGCCAGCAGCCCCCCGGGACATTCGAACACTGAAGCTTTCTTT.

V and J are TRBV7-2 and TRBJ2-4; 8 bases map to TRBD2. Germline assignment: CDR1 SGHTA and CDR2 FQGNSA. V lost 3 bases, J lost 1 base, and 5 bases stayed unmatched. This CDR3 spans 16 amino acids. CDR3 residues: CASSFSTSVAKNIQYF. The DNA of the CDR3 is TGTGCCAGCAGCTTTTCGACTAGCGTTGCCAAAAACATTCAGTACTTC. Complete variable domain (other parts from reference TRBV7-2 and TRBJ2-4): GAGVSQSPSNKVTEKGKDVELRCDPISGHTALYWYRQSLGQGLEFLIYFQGNSAPDKSGLPSDRFSAERTGGSVSTLTIQRTQQEDSAVYLCASSFSTSVAKNIQYFGAGTRLSVL.

The CDR3 sequence: CASSPPPGQVIYGYTF. The CDR3 nucleotides read TGTGCCAGCAGCCCCCCCCCGGGACAGGTGATCTATGGCTACACCTTC. The rearrangement joins TRBV6-6 to TRBJ1-2; TRBD1 matches at 8 bases. Trimming cost V 6 bases and J 4 bases; bases outside gene matches: 13. The length of the CDR3 is 16 residues. Germline V gene data show CDR1 as MNHNY and CDR2 as SVGAGI (reference sequence).

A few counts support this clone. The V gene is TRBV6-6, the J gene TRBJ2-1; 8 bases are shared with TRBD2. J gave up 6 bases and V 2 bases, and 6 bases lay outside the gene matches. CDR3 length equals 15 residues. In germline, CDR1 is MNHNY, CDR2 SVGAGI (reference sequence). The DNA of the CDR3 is TGTGCCAGCAGTTACGGGCGGGGGGCGGTCAATGAGCAGTTCTTC. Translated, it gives CASSYGRGAVNEQFF.

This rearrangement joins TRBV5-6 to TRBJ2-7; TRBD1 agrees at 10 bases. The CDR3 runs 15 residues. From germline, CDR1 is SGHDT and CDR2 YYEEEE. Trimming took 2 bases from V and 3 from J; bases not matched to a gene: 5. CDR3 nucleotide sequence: TGTGCCAGCAGCTTAGCCAGGGACAGGGGCTACGAGCAGTACGTC. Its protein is CASSLARDRGYEQYV.

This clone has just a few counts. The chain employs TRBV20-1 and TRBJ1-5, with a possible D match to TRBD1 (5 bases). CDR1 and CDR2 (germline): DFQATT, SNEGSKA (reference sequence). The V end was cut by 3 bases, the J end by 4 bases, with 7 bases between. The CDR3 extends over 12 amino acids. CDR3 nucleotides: TGCAGTGCTAGTGGGGGGAATCAGCCCCAGCATTTT. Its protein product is CSASGGNQPQHF.

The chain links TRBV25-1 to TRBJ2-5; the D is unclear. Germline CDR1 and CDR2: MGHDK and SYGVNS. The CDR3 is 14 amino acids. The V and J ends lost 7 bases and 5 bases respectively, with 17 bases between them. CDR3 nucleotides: TGTGCCAGCACCCAAACCCAGGTCACGGAGACCCAGTACTTC. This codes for CASTQTQVTETQYF.

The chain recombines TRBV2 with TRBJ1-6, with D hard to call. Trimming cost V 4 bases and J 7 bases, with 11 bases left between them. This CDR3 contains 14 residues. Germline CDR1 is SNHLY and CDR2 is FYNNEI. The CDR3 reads CASSVMGSNSPLHF. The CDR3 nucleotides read TGTGCCAGCAGTGTGATGGGATCAAATTCACCCCTCCACTTT. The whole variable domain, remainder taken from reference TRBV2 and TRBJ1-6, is EPEVTQTPSHQVTQMGQEVILRCVPISNHLYFYWYRQILGQKVEFLVSFYNNEISEKSEIFDDQFSVERPDGSNFTLKIRSTKLEDSAMYFCASSVMGSNSPLHFGNGTRLTVT.

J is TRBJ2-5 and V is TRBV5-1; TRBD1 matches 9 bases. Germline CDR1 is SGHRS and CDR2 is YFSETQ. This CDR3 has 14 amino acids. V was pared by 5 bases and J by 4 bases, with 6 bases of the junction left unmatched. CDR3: CASRLQGATETQYF. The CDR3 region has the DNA TGCGCCAGCAGGTTACAGGGGGCTACAGAGACCCAGTACTTC. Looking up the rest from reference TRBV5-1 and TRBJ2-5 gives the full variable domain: KAGVTQTPRYLIKTRGQQVTLSCSPISGHRSVSWYQQTPGQGLQFLFEYFSETQRNKGNFPGRFSGRQFSNSRSEMNVSTLELGDSALYLCASRLQGATETQYFGPGTRLLVL.

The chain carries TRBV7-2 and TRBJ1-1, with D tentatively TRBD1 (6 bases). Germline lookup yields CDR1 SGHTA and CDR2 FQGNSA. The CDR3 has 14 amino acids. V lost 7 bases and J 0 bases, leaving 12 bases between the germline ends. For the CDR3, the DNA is TGTGCCAGCACCCTCGGACAGCTGAACACTGAAGCTTTCTTT. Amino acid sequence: CASTLGQLNTEAFF.

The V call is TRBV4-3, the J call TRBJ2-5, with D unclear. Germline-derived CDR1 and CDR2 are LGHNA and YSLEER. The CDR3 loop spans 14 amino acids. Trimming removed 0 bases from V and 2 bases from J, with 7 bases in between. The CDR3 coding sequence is TGCGCCAGCAGCCAAGACACCTTACAAGAGACCCAGTACTTC. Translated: CASSQDTLQETQYF.

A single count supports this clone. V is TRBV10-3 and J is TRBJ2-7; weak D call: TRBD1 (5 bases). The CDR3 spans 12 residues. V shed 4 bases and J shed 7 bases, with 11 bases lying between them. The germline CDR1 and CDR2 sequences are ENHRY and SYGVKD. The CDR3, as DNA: TGTGCCATCAGTGTATCAGGGCTAGAGCAGTACGTC. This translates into CAISVSGLEQYV.

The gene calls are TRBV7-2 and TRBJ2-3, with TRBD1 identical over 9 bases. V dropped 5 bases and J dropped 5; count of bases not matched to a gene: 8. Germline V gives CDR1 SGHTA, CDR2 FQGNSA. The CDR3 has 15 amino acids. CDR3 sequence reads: CASSAPGQGIDTQYF. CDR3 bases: TGTGCCAGCAGCGCACCGGGACAGGGAATAGATACGCAGTATTTT. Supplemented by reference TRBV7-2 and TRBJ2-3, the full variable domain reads GAGVSQSPSNKVTEKGKDVELRCDPISGHTALYWYRQSLGQGLEFLIYFQGNSAPDKSGLPSDRFSAERTGGSVSTLTIQRTQQEDSAVYLCASSAPGQGIDTQYFGPGTRLTVL.

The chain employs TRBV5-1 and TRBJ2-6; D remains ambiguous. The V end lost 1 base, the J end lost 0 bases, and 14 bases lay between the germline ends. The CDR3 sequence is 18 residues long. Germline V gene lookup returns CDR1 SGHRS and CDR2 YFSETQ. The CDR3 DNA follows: TGCGCCAGCAGCTTGAGGTCGGTAGATTACTCTGGGGCCAACGTCCTGACTTTC. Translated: CASSLRSVDYSGANVLTF.

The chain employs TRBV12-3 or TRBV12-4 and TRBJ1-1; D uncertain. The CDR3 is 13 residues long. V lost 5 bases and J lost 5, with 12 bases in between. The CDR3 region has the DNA TGTGCCAGCAGTGTAAATCCGAGGACTGAAGCTTTCTTT. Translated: CASSVNPRTEAFF.

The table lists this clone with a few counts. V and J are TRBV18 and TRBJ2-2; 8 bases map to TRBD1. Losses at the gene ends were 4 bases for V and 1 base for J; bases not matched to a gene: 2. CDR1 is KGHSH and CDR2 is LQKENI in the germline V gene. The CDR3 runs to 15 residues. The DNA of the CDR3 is TGTGCCAGCTCACAGGGACAGGTGAACACCGGGGAGCTGTTTTTT. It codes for CASSQGQVNTGELFF.

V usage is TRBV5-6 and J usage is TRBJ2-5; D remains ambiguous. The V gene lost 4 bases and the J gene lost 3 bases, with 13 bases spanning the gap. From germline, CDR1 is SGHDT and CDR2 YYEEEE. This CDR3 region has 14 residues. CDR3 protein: CASSPGWSKETQYF. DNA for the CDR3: TGTGCCAGCAGCCCCGGCTGGTCCAAAGAGACCCAGTACTTC.

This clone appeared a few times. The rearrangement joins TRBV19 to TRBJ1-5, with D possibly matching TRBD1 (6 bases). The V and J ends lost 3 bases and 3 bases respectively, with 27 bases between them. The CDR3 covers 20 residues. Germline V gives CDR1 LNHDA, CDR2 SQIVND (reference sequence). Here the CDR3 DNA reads TGTGCCAGTAGTATTGGTTGGGCAGGGGTAGGTGGGCCGATCAATCAGCCCCAGCATTTT. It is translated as CASSIGWAGVGGPINQPQHF.

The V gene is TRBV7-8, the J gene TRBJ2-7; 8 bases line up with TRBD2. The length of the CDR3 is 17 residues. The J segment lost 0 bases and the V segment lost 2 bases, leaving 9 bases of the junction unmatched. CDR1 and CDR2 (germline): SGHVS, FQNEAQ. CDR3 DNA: TGTGCCAGCAGCTTATCCCCCCCGCTAGCGGGCTCCTACGAGCAGTACGTC. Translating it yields CASSLSPPLAGSYEQYV.

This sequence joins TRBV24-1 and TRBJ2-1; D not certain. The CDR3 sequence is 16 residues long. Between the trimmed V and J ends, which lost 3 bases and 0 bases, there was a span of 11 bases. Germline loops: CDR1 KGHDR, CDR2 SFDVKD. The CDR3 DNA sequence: TGTGCCACCAGTGATCGACACTTGAGCTCCTACAATGAGCAGTTCTTC. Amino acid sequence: CATSDRHLSSYNEQFF.

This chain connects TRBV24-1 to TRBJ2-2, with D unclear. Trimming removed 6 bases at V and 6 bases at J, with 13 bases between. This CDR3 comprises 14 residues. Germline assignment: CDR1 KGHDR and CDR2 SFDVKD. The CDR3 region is CATSSAQKAGELFF. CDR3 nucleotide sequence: TGTGCCACCAGTTCGGCTCAAAAGGCCGGGGAGCTGTTTTTT.

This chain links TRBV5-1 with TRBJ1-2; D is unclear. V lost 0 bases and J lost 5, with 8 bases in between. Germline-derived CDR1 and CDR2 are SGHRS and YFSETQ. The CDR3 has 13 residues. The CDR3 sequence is CASSLVSDYGYTF. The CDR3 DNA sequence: TGCGCCAGCAGCTTGGTCTCAGATTATGGCTACACCTTC.